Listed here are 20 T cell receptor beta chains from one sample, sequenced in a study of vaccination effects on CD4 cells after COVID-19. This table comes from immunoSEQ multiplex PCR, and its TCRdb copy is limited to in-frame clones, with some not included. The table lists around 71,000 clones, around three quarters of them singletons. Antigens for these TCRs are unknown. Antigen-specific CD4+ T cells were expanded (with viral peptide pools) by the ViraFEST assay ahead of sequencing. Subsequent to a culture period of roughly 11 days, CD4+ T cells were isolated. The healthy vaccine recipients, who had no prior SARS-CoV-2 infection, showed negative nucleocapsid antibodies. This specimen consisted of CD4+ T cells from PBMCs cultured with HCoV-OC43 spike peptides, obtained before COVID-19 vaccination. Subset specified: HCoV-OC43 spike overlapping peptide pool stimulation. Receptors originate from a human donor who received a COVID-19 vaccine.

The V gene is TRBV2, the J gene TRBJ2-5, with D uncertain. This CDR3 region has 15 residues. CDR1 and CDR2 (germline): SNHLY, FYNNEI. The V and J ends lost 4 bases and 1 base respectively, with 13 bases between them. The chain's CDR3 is CASSVHAIVQETQYF. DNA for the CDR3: TGTGCCAGCAGTGTTCACGCGATCGTCCAAGAGACCCAGTACTTC.

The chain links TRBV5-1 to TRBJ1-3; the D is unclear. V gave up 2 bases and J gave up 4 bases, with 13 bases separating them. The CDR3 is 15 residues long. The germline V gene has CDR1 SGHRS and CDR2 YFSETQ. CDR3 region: CASSFLGGFGNTIYF. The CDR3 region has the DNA TGCGCCAGCAGCTTCTTAGGTGGCTTCGGAAACACCATATATTTT.

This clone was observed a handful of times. For the CDR3, the DNA is TGTGCCAGCTCACCGGACAGGATTACCGGGGAGCTGTTTTTT. Protein product: CASSPDRITGELFF. The chain combines TRBV18 with TRBJ2-2, with TRBD1 identical over 7 bases. The CDR3 covers 14 residues. Germline V gives CDR1 KGHSH, CDR2 LQKENI. V dropped 3 bases and J dropped 5; count of bases not matched to a gene: 3.

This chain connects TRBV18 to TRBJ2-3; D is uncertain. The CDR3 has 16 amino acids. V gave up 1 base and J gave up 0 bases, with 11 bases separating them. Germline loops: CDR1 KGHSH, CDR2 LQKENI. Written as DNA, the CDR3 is TGTGCCAGCTCACCACGTATAGCTTGGAGCACAGATACGCAGTATTTT. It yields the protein CASSPRIAWSTDTQYF.

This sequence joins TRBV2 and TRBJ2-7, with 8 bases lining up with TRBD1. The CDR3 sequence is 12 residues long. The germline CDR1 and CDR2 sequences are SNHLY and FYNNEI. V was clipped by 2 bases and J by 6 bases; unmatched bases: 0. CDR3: CASSETGGEQYV. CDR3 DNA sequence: TGTGCCAGCAGTGAAACAGGGGGCGAGCAGTACGTC.

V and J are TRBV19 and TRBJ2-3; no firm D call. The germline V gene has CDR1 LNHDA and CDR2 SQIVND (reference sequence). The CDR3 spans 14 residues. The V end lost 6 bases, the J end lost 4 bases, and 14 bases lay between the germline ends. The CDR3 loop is CASSLQLLADTQYF. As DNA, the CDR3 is TGTGCCAGTAGCTTACAGCTCCTGGCAGATACGCAGTATTTT.

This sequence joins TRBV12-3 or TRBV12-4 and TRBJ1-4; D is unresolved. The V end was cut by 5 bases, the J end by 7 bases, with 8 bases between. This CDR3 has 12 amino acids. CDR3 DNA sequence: TGTGCCAGCAGTCCGACACTTGAAAAACTGTTTTTT. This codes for CASSPTLEKLFF.

This CDR3 is CASSEMGQEIYEQYV. Here the CDR3 DNA reads TGTGCCAGCAGTGAAATGGGACAGGAGATCTACGAGCAGTACGTC. The chain recombines TRBV6-1 with TRBJ2-7; 8 bases are shared with TRBD1. V lost 2 bases to trimming and J lost 3 bases; unmatched junction nucleotides: 6. Germline assignment: CDR1 MNHNS and CDR2 SASEGT. This CDR3 is built from 15 residues.

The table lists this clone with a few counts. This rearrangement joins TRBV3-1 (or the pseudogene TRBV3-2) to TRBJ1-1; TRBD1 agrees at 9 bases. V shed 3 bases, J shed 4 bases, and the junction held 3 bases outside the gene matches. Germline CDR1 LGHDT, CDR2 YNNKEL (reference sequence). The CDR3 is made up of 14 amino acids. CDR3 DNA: TGTGCCAGCAGCCACCCGACAGGGGGCACTGAAGCTTTCTTT. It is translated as CASSHPTGGTEAFF.

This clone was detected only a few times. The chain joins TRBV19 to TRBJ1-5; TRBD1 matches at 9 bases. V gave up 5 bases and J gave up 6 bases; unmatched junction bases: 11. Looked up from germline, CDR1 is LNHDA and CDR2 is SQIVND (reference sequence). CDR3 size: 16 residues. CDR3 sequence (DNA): TGTGCCAGTAGTTCCAAAGACAGGGGGACGAGTCAGCCCCAGCATTTT. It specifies CASSSKDRGTSQPQHF.

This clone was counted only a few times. CDR3 DNA: TGTGCCAGCAGTCGGGACAGCAATCAGCCCCAGCATTTT. It translates to CASSRDSNQPQHF. The chain combines TRBV6-2 or TRBV6-3 with TRBJ1-5; a weak D match, TRBD1 (5 bases). This CDR3 region has 13 residues. Trimming stripped 5 bases from V and 1 base from J, with 6 bases between. Germline CDR1 MNHEY, CDR2 SVGEGT.

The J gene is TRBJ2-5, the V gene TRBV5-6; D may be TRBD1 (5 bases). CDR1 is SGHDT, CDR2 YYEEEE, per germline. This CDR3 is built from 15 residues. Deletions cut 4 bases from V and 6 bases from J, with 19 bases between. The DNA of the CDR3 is TGTGCCAGCAGCCCTAGGGGCAGGGCGGCGAAGACCCAGTACTTC. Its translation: CASSPRGRAAKTQYF.

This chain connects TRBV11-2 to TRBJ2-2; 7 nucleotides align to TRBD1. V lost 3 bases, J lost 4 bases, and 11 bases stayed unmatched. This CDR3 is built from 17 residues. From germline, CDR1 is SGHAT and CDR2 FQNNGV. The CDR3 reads CASSLFATGPLTGELFF. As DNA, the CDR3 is TGTGCCAGCAGCTTGTTTGCGACAGGGCCCCTCACCGGGGAGCTGTTTTTT. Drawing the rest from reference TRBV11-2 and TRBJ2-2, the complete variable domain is EAGVAQSPRYKIIEKRQSVAFWCNPISGHATLYWYQQILGQGPKLLIQFQNNGVVDDSQLPKDRFSAERLKGVDSTLKIQPAKLEDSAVYLCASSLFATGPLTGELFFGEGSRLTVL.

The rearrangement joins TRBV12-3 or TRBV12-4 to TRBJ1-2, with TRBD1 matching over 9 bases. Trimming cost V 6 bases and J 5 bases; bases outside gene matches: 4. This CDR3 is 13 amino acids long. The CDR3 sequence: CASRSGTGYGYTF. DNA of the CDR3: TGTGCCAGCAGGTCCGGGACAGGGTATGGCTACACCTTC.

In DNA form, the CDR3 reads TGTGCCACCAGTGAGACCACAGGGATGGGTGAAAAACTGTTTTTT. Its translation is CATSETTGMGEKLFF. The rearrangement links TRBV24-1 to TRBJ1-4; D is possibly TRBD1 (6 bases). The germline CDR1 and CDR2 sequences are KGHDR and SFDVKD. V gave up 4 bases and J gave up 7 bases, with 15 bases separating them. The CDR3 contains 15 residues.

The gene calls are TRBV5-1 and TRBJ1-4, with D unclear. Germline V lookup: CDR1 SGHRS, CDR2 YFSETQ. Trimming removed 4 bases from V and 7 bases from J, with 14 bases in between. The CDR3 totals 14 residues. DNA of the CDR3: TGCGCCAGCAGCGAGGACTTAGTAGCTGAAAAACTGTTTTTT. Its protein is CASSEDLVAEKLFF.

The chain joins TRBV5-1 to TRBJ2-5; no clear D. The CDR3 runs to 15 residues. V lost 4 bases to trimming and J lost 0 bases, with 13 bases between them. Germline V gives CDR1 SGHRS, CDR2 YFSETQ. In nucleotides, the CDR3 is TGCGCCAGCAGCATGGGTAACTCGTACCAAGAGACCCAGTACTTC. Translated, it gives CASSMGNSYQETQYF.

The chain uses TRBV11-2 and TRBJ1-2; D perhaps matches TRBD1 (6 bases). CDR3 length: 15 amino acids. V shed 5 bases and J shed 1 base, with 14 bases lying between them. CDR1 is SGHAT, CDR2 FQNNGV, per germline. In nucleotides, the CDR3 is TGTGCCAGCAGCCCTACAGGGAAGGTTAACTATGGCTACACCTTC. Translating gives CASSPTGKVNYGYTF.

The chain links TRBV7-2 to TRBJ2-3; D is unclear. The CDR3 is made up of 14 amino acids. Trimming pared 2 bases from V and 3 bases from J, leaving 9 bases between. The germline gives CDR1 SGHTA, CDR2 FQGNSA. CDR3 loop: CASSLMGATDTQYF. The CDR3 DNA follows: TGTGCCAGCAGCTTAATGGGCGCAACAGATACGCAGTATTTT.

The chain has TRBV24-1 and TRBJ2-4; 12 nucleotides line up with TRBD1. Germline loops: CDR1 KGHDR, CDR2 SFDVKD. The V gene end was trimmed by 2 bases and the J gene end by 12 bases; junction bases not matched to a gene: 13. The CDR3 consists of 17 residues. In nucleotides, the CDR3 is TGTGCCACCAGTGATTCGCCGGGACAGGGGGCGAGCAACCGTCAGTACTTC. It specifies CATSDSPGQGASNRQYF.